This T cell receptor beta chain appears in the sequencing data of a study of early T cells in non-severe SARS-CoV-2 infection. Study results and caveats: The VDJdb matching leaned toward anti-spike CD8 responses and overlooked private and CD4 specificities.

Separate cDNA molecules each had unique molecular identifiers attached to them. MiXCR, run by TCRdb on the 5' RACE reads, gives a single entry per CDR3 protein. The repertoire consists of tens of thousands of distinct CDR3 sequences, with 7.9% occurring once and the leading ten covering around 12%. A few counts support this clonotype. No antigen is known for it. The receptor's source is an adult who was a healthcare worker with PCR-confirmed SARS-CoV-2 infection or an uninfected control (not recorded which). Sample: whole blood, taken at baseline.

The CDR3 protein is CASSQDGGASSSYNEQFF. CDR3 coding DNA: TGTGCCAGCAGCCAAGACGGGGGGGCCTCAAGCTCCTACAATGAGCAGTTCTTC. This chain uses TRBV7-9 with TRBJ2-1; 8 bases align to TRBD2. The CDR3 is 18 residues long. In germline, CDR1 is SEHNR, CDR2 FQNEAQ (reference sequence). Trimming at V came to 5 bases and at J to 0 bases, leaving 12 bases not matched to a gene.